Following are 12 T cell receptor beta chains from one sample sequenced in a study of response to subunit inactivated influenza vaccine. Via MiXCR, TCRdb re-called the RT-PCR reads, giving one row per CDR3 protein. Among more than 550,000 distinct CDR3 sequences listed, 10% to 12% were seen once. This same sample was also taken into another study, of T cells expressing NK-cell markers. That source adds: With UMIs, 5'RACE template switching was used to make TCR beta cDNA.

Sample: PBMCs from blood, taken on the day of vaccination. The origin of the receptors is a man aged 50-59 years who received an inactivated influenza vaccine.

In this sample, this clonotype turned up a few times. This chain uses TRBV7-2 with TRBJ2-5; D ambiguous. Germline V gene sequence: CDR1 SGHTA, CDR2 FQGNSA. This CDR3 has 11 amino acids. V lost 6 bases to trimming and J lost 9 bases, with 11 bases between them. The DNA of the CDR3 is TGTGCCAGCAGTCCCAATGGACCCCAGTACTTC. It translates to CASSPNGPQYF.

This clonotype was counted a few times. The V gene is TRBV11-3, the J gene TRBJ2-3; possibly TRBD1 for D (6 bases). Germline V gives CDR1 SGHNT, CDR2 YENEEA. Trimming cost V 4 bases and J 4 bases, with 12 bases left between them. CDR3 length equals 14 residues. This chain's CDR3 is CASSSWDNADTQYF. CDR3 DNA: TGTGCCAGCAGCTCCTGGGACAATGCAGATACGCAGTATTTT.

The table lists this clonotype with a few counts. The V gene is TRBV5-1, the J gene TRBJ1-1; 10 nucleotides align to TRBD1. V was clipped by 3 bases and J by 4 bases; unmatched bases: 6. Per germline, CDR1 SGHRS and CDR2 YFSETQ. This CDR3 has 15 residues. Here the CDR3 reads CASSWDRGLGTEAFF. In DNA form, the CDR3 reads TGCGCCAGCAGCTGGGACAGGGGATTAGGCACTGAAGCTTTCTTT.

This clonotype was counted only a few times. V gene TRBV20-1 combines with J gene TRBJ2-7; TRBD1 might be the D (6 bases). V was clipped by 3 bases and J by 3 bases, with 15 bases between them. The CDR3 is 14 residues long. From germline, CDR1 is DFQATT and CDR2 SNEGSKA (reference sequence). CDR3 sequence reads: CSASPSGELYEQYF. The CDR3 DNA sequence: TGCAGTGCTAGCCCCTCAGGGGAGCTCTACGAGCAGTACTTC.

This clonotype was seen repeatedly, ten times or more. The V call is TRBV28, the J call TRBJ1-5, with D unresolved. Germline values: CDR1 MDHEN, CDR2 SYDVKM. The CDR3 has 12 amino acids. Trimming cost V 5 bases and J 3 bases, with 5 bases left between them. CDR3 protein: CASSQSNQPQHF. For the CDR3, the DNA is TGTGCCAGCAGTCAATCCAATCAGCCCCAGCATTTT.

The chain links TRBV27 to TRBJ2-2; 7 bases map to TRBD1. The ends lost 0 bases at V and 2 bases at J; junction bases unmatched: 18. In germline, CDR1 is MNHEY, CDR2 SMNVEV (reference sequence). The CDR3 length is 21 residues. The CDR3 protein is CASSLSRTGVGTERNTGELFF. For the CDR3, the DNA is TGTGCCAGCAGTTTATCCAGGACAGGCGTGGGCACAGAGCGAAACACCGGGGAGCTGTTTTTT.

The genes are TRBV6-2 or TRBV6-3 and TRBJ2-1, with 8 bases matching TRBD1. Germline CDR1 and CDR2: MNHEY and SVGEGT. V dropped 7 bases and J dropped 3; count of bases not matched to a gene: 14. The CDR3 totals 17 residues. CDR3 sequence (DNA): TGTGCCAGCATCTCTCCCCGGGACAGGAGAAGCTACAATGAGCAGTTCTTC. It specifies CASISPRDRRSYNEQFF.

This clonotype was detected many times. The V and J genes are TRBV20-1 and TRBJ1-1; D uncertain. V lost 5 bases, J lost 4 bases, and 8 bases lay in between. Germline loops: CDR1 DFQATT, CDR2 SNEGSKA (reference sequence). The CDR3 length is 11 residues. Written as DNA, the CDR3 is TGCAGTGCTGGTCGGCTCACTGAAGCTTTCTTT. Translated, it gives CSAGRLTEAFF.

J is TRBJ2-1 and V is TRBV6-6; no reliable D call. This CDR3 spans 13 amino acids. Between the trimmed V and J ends, which lost 0 bases and 8 bases, there was a span of 8 bases. Germline V gene sequence: CDR1 MNHNY, CDR2 SVGAGI (reference sequence). The CDR3 DNA follows: TGTGCCAGCAGTTACTCGCCGAAGTATGAGCAGTTCTTC. Translation: CASSYSPKYEQFF.

This clonotype was found many times. The chain joins TRBV10-3 to TRBJ2-1; no clear D. Germline V gene data show CDR1 as ENHRY and CDR2 as SYGVKD. The ends were cut back, 4 bases at V and 5 bases at J, with 3 bases in the middle. The CDR3 contains 11 residues. In DNA form, the CDR3 reads TGTGCCATCAGTGTGAACAATGAGCAGTTCTTC. It yields the protein CAISVNNEQFF.

In its sample, this clonotype was seen a few times. The chain employs TRBV7-9 and TRBJ2-1, with a possible D match to TRBD2 (5 bases). CDR3 size: 16 residues. Trimming removed 1 base from V and 8 bases from J, with 18 bases in between. Germline values: CDR1 SEHNR, CDR2 FQNEAQ (reference sequence). CDR3 sequence (DNA): TGTGCCAGCAGCTTAGGAGGGCGGAAATTCGAGGATGAGCAGTTCTTC. Residues: CASSLGGRKFEDEQFF.

In its sample, this clonotype was seen a few times. This rearrangement joins TRBV7-2 to TRBJ2-7; unclear D gene. The CDR3 sequence is 13 residues long. V shed 4 bases and J shed 3 bases, with 10 bases lying between them. Germline V lookup: CDR1 SGHTA, CDR2 FQGNSA. CDR3 coding DNA: TGTGCCAGCAGCTCCCTCAGAGGCTACGAGCAGTACTTC. Translating gives CASSSLRGYEQYF.